The sequence of this T cell receptor (beta chain) was determined in a study of blood T cells in healthy people across ages. The CDR3 is 13 residues long. Germline-derived CDR1 and CDR2 are MDHEN and SYDVKM. V lost 7 bases to trimming and J lost 12 bases, with 16 bases between them. Of note for this clonotype: What it recognizes is unknown.

It was with a sample-barcoded 5' primer and a J-beta primer mix that a second PCR of about 7 to 12 cycles was run. MiXCR, run by TCRdb on the 5' RACE reads, gives a single entry per CDR3 protein. The data show fewer than 900,000 distinct CDR3 sequences, 49% seen once. Study-level findings and limits: Calculation of diversity from one million T cells yielded estimates considered to be underestimates.

What was sequenced was blood. The receptor's source is an older woman in good health. The V call is TRBV28, the J call TRBJ1-6, with D unresolved. In nucleotides, the CDR3 is TGTGCCAGCACCCTCTCGGGTGGATTACCCCTCCACTTT. Its protein is CASTLSGGLPLHF.